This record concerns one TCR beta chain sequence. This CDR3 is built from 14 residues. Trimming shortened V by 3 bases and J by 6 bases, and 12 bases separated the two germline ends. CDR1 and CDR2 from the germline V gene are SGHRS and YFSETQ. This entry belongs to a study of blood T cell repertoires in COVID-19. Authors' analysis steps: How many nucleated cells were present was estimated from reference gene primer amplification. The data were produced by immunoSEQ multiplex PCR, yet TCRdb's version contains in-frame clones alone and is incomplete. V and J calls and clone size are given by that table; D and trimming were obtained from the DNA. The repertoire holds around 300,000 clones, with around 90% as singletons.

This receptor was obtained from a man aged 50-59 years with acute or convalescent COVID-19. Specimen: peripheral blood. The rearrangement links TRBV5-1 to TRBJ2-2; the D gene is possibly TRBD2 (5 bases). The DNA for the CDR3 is TGCGCCAGCAGCTGGGGTAGCGCGGCCGGGGAGCTGTTTTTT. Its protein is CASSWGSAAGELFF.